This T cell receptor beta chain was retrieved from a study of technical replicates of blood from a handful of donors (dated 2017 in TCRdb). To prepare the library, the immunoSEQ multiplex PCR assay was applied. Sourced from immuneACCESS, this table was stored by TCRdb with only in-frame sequences that have V and J called. A share of the clones is absent; for the studies checked, an unresolved V gene accounts for under half, and the remainder has no known explanation. Across this sample there are 11,000 to 15,000 clones, with approximately 86% seen only once. The top ten clonotypes cover around a tenth of the sample. Taken from cysteine to phenylalanine, the CDR3 has 13 residues. CDR3 DNA is the only sequence kept; it has 39 bases, read in frame from the first base. The V end gives up 5 bases and the J end 0 bases, leaving 0 bases in the junction not matched to a gene. CDR1 is given as MNHEY and CDR2 as SMNVEV, both from the germline V gene (reference sequence).

Of note for this clone: The specificity of this receptor is unknown. Within one base of it there is no much larger clone, and no base qualities were kept.

The sequence came from a human donor in good health. The specimen was PBMCs. The chain is assembled from TRBV27 and TRBJ2-7; 8 nucleotides in the junction match TRBD1. CDR3 protein: CASSGTGSYEQYF. The nucleotide sequence is given as TGTGCCAGCAGTGGGACAGGCTCCTACGAGCAGTACTTC.